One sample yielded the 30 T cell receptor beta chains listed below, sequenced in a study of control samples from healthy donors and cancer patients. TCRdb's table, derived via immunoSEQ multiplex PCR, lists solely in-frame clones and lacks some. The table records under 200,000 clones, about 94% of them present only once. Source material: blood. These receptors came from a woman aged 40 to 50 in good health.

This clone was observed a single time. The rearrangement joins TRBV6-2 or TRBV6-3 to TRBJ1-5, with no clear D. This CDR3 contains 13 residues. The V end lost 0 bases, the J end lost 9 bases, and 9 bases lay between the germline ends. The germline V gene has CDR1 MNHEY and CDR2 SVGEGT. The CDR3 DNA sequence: TGTGCCAGCAGTTACTCTGCACCCGCGCCCCAGCATTTT. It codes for CASSYSAPAPQHF.

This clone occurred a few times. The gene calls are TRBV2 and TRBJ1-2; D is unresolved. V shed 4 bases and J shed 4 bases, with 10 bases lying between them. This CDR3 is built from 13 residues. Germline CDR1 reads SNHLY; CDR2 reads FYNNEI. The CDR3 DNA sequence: TGTGCCAGCAGTGCCCGGGGATCCTATGGCTACACCTTC. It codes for CASSARGSYGYTF.

CDR3 coding DNA: TGTGCCAGCAGCCCCTCCGTAGGGGGCTCGCGCGGGGAGCTGTTTTTT. Its protein is CASSPSVGGSRGELFF. This chain uses TRBV27 with TRBJ2-2; 7 bases align to TRBD1. The trim removed 6 bases at V and 7 bases at J, leaving 14 bases unmatched. CDR1 is MNHEY, CDR2 SMNVEV, per germline (reference sequence). This CDR3 has 16 residues.

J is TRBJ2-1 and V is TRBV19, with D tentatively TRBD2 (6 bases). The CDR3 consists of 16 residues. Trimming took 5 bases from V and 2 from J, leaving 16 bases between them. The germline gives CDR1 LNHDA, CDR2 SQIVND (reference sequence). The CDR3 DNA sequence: TGTGCCAGTAGTTCTAGGAGCGGGCCTGCCTACAATGAGCAGTTCTTC. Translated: CASSSRSGPAYNEQFF.

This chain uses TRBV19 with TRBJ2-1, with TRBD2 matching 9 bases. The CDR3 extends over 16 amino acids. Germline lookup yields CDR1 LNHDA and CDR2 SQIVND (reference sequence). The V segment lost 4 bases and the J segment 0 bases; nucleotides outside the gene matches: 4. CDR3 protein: CASSKLRGGSYNEQFF. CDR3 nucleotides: TGTGCCAGTAGTAAATTGCGGGGGGGCTCCTACAATGAGCAGTTCTTC. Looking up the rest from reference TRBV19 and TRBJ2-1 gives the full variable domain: DGGITQSPKYLFRKEGQNVTLSCEQNLNHDAMYWYRQDPGQGLRLIYYSQIVNDFQKGDIAEGYSVSREKKESFPLTVTSAQKNPTAFYLCASSKLRGGSYNEQFFGPGTRLTVL.

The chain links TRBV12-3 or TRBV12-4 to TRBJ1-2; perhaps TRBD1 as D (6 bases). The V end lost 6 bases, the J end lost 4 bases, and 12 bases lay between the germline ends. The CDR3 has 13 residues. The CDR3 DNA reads TGTGCCAGCAGAACGGGACACAGCTATGGCTACACCTTC. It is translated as CASRTGHSYGYTF.

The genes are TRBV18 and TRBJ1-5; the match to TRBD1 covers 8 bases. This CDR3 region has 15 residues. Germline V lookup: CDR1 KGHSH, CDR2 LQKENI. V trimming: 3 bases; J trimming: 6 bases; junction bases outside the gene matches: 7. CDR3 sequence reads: CASSPPAGGPQPQHF. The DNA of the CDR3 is TGTGCCAGCTCACCTCCCGCAGGGGGCCCTCAGCCCCAGCATTTT.

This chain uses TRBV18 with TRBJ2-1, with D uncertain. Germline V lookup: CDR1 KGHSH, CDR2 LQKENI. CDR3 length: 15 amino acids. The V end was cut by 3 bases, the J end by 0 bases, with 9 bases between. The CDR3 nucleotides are TGTGCCAGCTCACCCTCGGATAGCTCCTACAATGAGCAGTTCTTC. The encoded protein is CASSPSDSSYNEQFF.

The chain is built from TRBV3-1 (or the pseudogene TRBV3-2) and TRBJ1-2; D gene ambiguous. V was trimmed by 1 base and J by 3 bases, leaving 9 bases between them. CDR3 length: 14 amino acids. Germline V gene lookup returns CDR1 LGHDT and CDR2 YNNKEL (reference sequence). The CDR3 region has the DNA TGTGCCAGCAGCCAAGTGGACGGGGACTATGGCTACACCTTC. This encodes CASSQVDGDYGYTF.

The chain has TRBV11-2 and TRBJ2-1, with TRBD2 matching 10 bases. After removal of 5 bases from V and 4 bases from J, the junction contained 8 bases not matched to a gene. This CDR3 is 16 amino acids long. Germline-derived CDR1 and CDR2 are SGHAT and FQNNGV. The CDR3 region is CASSPRRLAGYNEQFF. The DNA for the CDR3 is TGTGCCAGCAGCCCGCGGAGACTAGCGGGTTACAATGAGCAGTTCTTC. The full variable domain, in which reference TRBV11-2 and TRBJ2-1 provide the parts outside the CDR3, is EAGVAQSPRYKIIEKRQSVAFWCNPISGHATLYWYQQILGQGPKLLIQFQNNGVVDDSQLPKDRFSAERLKGVDSTLKIQPAKLEDSAVYLCASSPRRLAGYNEQFFGPGTRLTVL.

The CDR3 coding sequence is TGCGCCAGCAGCCAAGTTGCGGGGTGGCAAGAGACCCAGTACTTC. Its translation: CASSQVAGWQETQYF. The chain is built from TRBV4-3 and TRBJ2-5; D may be TRBD2 (6 bases). Trimming pared 1 base from V and 2 bases from J, leaving 11 bases between. CDR3 length: 15 residues. CDR1 and CDR2 from the germline V gene are LGHNA and YSLEER.

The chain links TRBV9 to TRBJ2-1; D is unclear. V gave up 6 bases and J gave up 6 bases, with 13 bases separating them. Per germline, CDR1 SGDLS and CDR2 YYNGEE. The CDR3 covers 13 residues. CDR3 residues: CASTSIGLNEQFF. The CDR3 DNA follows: TGTGCCAGCACCTCAATTGGCCTCAATGAGCAGTTCTTC.

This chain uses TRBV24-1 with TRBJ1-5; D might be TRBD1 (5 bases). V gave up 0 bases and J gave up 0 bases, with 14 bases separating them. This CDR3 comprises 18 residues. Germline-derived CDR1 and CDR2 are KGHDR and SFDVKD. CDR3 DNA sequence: TGTGCCACCAGTGATTTGGGGCGGGACGGACCTAGCAATCAGCCCCAGCATTTT. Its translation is CATSDLGRDGPSNQPQHF.

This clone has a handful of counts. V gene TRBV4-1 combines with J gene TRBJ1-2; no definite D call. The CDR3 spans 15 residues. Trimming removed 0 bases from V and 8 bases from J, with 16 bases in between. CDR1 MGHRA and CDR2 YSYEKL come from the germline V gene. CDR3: CASSQDPAQVSGYTF. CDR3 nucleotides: TGCGCCAGCAGCCAAGATCCAGCGCAGGTGTCCGGCTACACCTTC.

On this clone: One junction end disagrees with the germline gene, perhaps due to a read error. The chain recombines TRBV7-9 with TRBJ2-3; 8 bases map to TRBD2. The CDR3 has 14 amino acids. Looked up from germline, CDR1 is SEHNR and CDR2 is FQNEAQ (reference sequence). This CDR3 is CASSLAGRTDTQYF. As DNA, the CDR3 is TGTGCCAGCAGTTTAGCGGGGCGCACAGATACGCAGTATTTT.

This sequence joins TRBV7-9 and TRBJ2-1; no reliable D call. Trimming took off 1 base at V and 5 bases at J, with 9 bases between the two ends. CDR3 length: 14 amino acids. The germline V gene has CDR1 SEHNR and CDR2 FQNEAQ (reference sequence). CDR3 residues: CASSLGSGHNEQFF. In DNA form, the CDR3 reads TGTGCCAGCAGCTTAGGCTCCGGGCACAATGAGCAGTTCTTC.

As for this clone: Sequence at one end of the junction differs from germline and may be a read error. CDR3 loop: CASTPTPASPNF. The CDR3 nucleotides are TGTGCCAGCACCCCCACTCCGGCATCTCCCAACTTC. The chain carries TRBV12-3 or TRBV12-4 and TRBJ1-2; no reliable D call. The CDR3 sequence is 12 residues long.

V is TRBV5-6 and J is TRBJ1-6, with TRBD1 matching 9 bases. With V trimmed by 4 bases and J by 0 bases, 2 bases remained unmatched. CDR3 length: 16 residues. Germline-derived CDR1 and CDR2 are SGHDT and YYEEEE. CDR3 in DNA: TGTGCCAGCAGCGGGGACAGGGCCTCCTATAATTCACCCCTCCACTTT. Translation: CASSGDRASYNSPLHF.

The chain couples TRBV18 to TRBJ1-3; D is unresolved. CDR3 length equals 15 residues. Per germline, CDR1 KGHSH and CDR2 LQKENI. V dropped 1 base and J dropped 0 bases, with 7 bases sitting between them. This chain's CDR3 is CASSPLASSGNTIYF. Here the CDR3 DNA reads TGTGCCAGCTCACCACTGGCCAGCTCTGGAAACACCATATATTTT. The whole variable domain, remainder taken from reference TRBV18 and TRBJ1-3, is NAGVMQNPRHLVRRRGQEARLRCSPMKGHSHVYWYRQLPEEGLKFMVYLQKENIIDESGMPKERFSAEFPKEGPSILRIQQVVRGDSAAYFCASSPLASSGNTIYFGEGSWLTVV.

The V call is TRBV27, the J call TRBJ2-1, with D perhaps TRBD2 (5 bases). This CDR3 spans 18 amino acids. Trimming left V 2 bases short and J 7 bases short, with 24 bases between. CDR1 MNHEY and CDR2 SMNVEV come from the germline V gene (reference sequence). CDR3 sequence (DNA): TGTGCCAGCAGTTTACGTATAGCGTGGGGAGAACTGGGAAATGAGCAGTTCTTC. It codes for CASSLRIAWGELGNEQFF.

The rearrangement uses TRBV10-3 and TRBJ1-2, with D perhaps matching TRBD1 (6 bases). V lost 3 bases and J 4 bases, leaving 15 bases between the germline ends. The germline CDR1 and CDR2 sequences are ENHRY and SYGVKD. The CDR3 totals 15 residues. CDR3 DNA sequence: TGTGCCATCAGTGAAACAGGGCACCGGGGCTATGGCTACACCTTC. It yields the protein CAISETGHRGYGYTF.

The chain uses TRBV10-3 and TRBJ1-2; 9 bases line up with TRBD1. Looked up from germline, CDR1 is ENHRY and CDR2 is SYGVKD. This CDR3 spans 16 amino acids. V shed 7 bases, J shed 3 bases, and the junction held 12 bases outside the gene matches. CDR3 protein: CAITPHRGRADYGYTF. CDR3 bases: TGTGCCATCACCCCGCACAGGGGGCGGGCTGACTATGGCTACACCTTC.

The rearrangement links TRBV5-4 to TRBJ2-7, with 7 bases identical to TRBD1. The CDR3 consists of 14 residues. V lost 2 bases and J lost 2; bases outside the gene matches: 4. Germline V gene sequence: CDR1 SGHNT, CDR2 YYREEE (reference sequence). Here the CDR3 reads CASSLGTETYEQYF. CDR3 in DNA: TGTGCCAGCAGCTTAGGGACAGAAACCTACGAGCAGTACTTC.

The CDR3 loop reads CASSQEVQPKYSNQPQHF. CDR3 DNA: TGCGCCAGCAGCCAAGAGGTACAGCCTAAGTATAGCAATCAGCCCCAGCATTTT. The chain has TRBV4-3 and TRBJ1-5; D is unclear. Trimming removed 0 bases at V and 0 bases at J, with 15 bases between. There are 18 residues in the CDR3. The germline V gene has CDR1 LGHNA and CDR2 YSLEER.

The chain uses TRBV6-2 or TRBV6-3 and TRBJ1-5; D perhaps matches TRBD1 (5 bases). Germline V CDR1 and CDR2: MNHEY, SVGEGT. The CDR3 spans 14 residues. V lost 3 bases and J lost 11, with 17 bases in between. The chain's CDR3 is CASSYGAGNIAQHF. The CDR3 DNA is TGTGCCAGCAGTTATGGGGCAGGGAACATAGCCCAGCATTTT.

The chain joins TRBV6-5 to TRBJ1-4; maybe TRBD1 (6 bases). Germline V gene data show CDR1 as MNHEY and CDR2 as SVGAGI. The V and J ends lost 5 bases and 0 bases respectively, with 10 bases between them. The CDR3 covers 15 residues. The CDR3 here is CASSRTAATNEKLFF. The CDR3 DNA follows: TGTGCCAGCAGTCGGACAGCTGCAACTAATGAAAAACTGTTTTTT.

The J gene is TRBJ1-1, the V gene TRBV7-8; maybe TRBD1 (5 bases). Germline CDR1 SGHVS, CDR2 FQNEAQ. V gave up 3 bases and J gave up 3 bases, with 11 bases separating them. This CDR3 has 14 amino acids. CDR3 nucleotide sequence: TGTGCCAGCAGCTTTTCTGGGGGTTACACTGAAGCTTTCTTT. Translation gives CASSFSGGYTEAFF. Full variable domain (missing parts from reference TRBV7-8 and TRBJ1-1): GAGVSQSPRYKVAKRGQDVALRCDPISGHVSLFWYQQALGQGPEFLTYFQNEAQLDKSGLPSDRFFAERPEGSVSTLKIQRTQQEDSAVYLCASSFSGGYTEAFFGQGTRLTVV.

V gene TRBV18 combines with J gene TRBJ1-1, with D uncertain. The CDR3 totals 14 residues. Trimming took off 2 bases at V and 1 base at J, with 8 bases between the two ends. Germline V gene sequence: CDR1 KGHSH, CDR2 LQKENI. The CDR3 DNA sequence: TGTGCCAGCTCACCAGTTACGGAGAACACTGAAGCTTTCTTT. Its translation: CASSPVTENTEAFF.

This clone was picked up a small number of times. The CDR3 DNA follows: TGTGCCAGCAGCGCCGGGACAGGGAGGGGTCAGCCCCAGCATTTT. Its protein product is CASSAGTGRGQPQHF. The V gene is TRBV9, the J gene TRBJ1-5; 9 positions match TRBD1. Per germline, CDR1 SGDLS and CDR2 YYNGEE. Germline trimming cut 3 bases from V and 6 bases from J; bases unmatched to any gene: 7. The CDR3 covers 15 residues.

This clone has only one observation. Here the CDR3 reads CASSQDPFGGVTETQYF. The DNA of the CDR3 is TGCGCCAGCAGCCAAGATCCATTTGGGGGAGTTACGGAGACCCAGTACTTC. J is TRBJ2-5 and V is TRBV4-1; D may match TRBD1 or TRBD2 (5 bases each). This CDR3 has 17 amino acids. CDR1 is MGHRA and CDR2 is YSYEKL in the germline V gene. The V end was cut by 0 bases, the J end by 5 bases, with 19 bases between.